A single sample is the source of the 10 T cell receptor beta chains below, sequenced in a study of T cells in Graves' hyperthyroidism and ophthalmopathy. Template material for amplifying TCR beta CDR3 regions consisted of RNA transcripts. First-round RT-PCR targeting the TCR CDR3 was performed with the HTBI primer set. MiXCR was run by TCRdb on the multiplex PCR reads, yielding one entry per CDR3 protein. The table records about 500,000 distinct CDR3 sequences, around 17% of them present only once. The sample was blood. The receptors come from a woman aged 18-29 years with Graves' hyperthyroidism.

This clonotype has ten or more counts. The rearrangement joins TRBV28 to TRBJ2-7; D remains unclear. The V gene lost 2 bases and the J gene lost 3 bases, with 8 bases spanning the gap. The germline V gene has CDR1 MDHEN and CDR2 SYDVKM. The CDR3 runs to 13 residues. The CDR3 DNA follows: TGTGCCAGCAGTTTAGGGGTGCTCTACGAGCAGTACTTC. Translation gives CASSLGVLYEQYF. The full variable domain, completed using reference TRBV28 and TRBJ2-7, is DVKVTQSSRYLVKRTGEKVFLECVQDMDHENMFWYRQDPGLGLRLIYFSYDVKMKEKGDIPEGYSVSREKKERFSLILESASTNQTSMYLCASSLGVLYEQYFGPGTRLTVT.

This clonotype occurred many times. This sequence joins TRBV10-3 and TRBJ2-5; D could derive from TRBD1 or TRBD2 (6 bases each). V was clipped by 6 bases and J by 4 bases, with 18 bases between them. The CDR3 contains 15 residues. CDR1 is ENHRY and CDR2 is SYGVKD in the germline V gene. Written as DNA, the CDR3 is TGTGCCATCAGCTCGGGGGCGTCTGGAACAGAGACCCAGTACTTC. Protein sequence: CAISSGASGTETQYF.

This clonotype was counted only a few times. V usage is TRBV5-1 and J usage is TRBJ2-2, with 10 bases fitting TRBD2. V trimming: 4 bases; J trimming: 3 bases; junction bases outside the gene matches: 6. CDR1 SGHRS and CDR2 YFSETQ come from the germline V gene. This CDR3 has 16 amino acids. The CDR3 spells CASSDSGRVDTGELFF. CDR3 nucleotides: TGCGCCAGCAGCGACAGCGGGAGGGTGGACACCGGGGAGCTGTTTTTT.

This clonotype was recorded a few times. Just one base apart from a much larger clone, this may be a read error. The chain uses TRBV7-9 and TRBJ2-7; 12 nucleotides match TRBD2. Germline V gene data show CDR1 as SEHNR and CDR2 as FQNEAQ (reference sequence). This CDR3 spans 15 amino acids. Trimming cost V 5 bases and J 5 bases; bases outside gene matches: 7. The CDR3 DNA reads TGTGCCAGCAGCAACCTAGCGGGAGGGCCCCACGAGCAGTACTTC. It translates to CASSNLAGGPHEQYF.

This clonotype was counted ten times or more. The chain couples TRBV7-9 to TRBJ1-2; D perhaps matches TRBD1 (5 bases). Trimming shortened V by 3 bases and J by 6 bases, and 8 bases separated the two germline ends. Per germline, CDR1 SEHNR and CDR2 FQNEAQ (reference sequence). There are 12 residues in the CDR3. The CDR3 here is CASSFGGDGYTF. The DNA of the CDR3 is TGTGCCAGCAGCTTTGGAGGGGATGGCTACACCTTC.

Many counts were recorded for this clonotype. V gene TRBV7-9 combines with J gene TRBJ2-7; D is unresolved. Germline V gives CDR1 SEHNR, CDR2 FQNEAQ (reference sequence). V lost 4 bases, J lost 1 base, and 2 bases lay in between. The CDR3 has 11 amino acids. CDR3 nucleotides: TGTGCCAGCAGCTGGTCCTACGAGCAGTACTTC. Translating gives CASSWSYEQYF.

This clonotype was observed at least ten times. This sequence joins TRBV9 and TRBJ2-5, with TRBD1 matching over 7 bases. Germline V CDR1 and CDR2: SGDLS, YYNGEE. V was pared by 2 bases and J by 1 base, with 8 bases of the junction left unmatched. This CDR3 comprises 16 residues. CDR3 sequence (DNA): TGTGCCAGCAGCGTCGCTCCGACAGGGCTCCAAGAGACCCAGTACTTC. Protein product: CASSVAPTGLQETQYF. The full variable domain, rest sourced from reference TRBV9 and TRBJ2-5, is DSGVTQTPKHLITATGQRVTLRCSPRSGDLSVYWYQQSLDQGLQFLIQYYNGEERAKGNILERFSAQQFPDLHSELNLSSLELGDSALYFCASSVAPTGLQETQYFGPGTRLLVL.

Only a few counts were recorded for this clonotype. A much larger clone is a single base away; this may be a read error. This chain uses TRBV2 with TRBJ2-3, with TRBD2 matching 11 bases. The V gene end was trimmed by 6 bases and the J gene end by 2 bases; junction bases not matched to a gene: 1. The length of the CDR3 is 14 residues. Germline CDR1 is SNHLY and CDR2 is FYNNEI. Written as DNA, the CDR3 is TGTGCCAGCAGACTAGCGGGAGTCACAGATACGCAGTATTTT. Its translation is CASRLAGVTDTQYF.

This clonotype was seen repeatedly, ten times or more. This rearrangement joins TRBV5-1 to TRBJ2-7, with 7 nucleotides matching TRBD1. From germline, CDR1 is SGHRS and CDR2 YFSETQ. This CDR3 is built from 15 residues. After removal of 4 bases from V and 0 bases from J, the junction contained 7 bases not matched to a gene. The CDR3 spells CASSPTGVDSYEQYF. As DNA, the CDR3 is TGCGCCAGCAGCCCCACAGGGGTCGACTCCTACGAGCAGTACTTC.

J is TRBJ2-7 and V is TRBV28; 8 nucleotides line up with TRBD2. Germline CDR1 reads MDHEN; CDR2 reads SYDVKM. J was trimmed by 5 bases and V by 8 bases; bases with no gene match: 8. The CDR3 runs to 13 residues. CDR3 nucleotides: TGTGCCAGCGGGCCAAGCGGGAGCGACGAGCAGTACTTC. The encoded protein is CASGPSGSDEQYF.